This TCR beta chain was captured in a study of CD8 T cells in ankylosing spondylitis. V was shortened by 4 bases and J by 3 bases, with 11 bases between the two germline ends. Germline V gives CDR1 SGHRS, CDR2 YFSETQ. CDR3 size: 13 residues. Points from the study as a whole: A TCR beta motif of 7 or 8 highly homologous variants appeared characteristic of ankylosing spondylitis blood.

This clonotype was recorded a few times. Its antigen is not identified. TCRdb passed the 5' RACE reads through MiXCR, listing each CDR3 protein once. The sample lists about 330,000 distinct CDR3 sequences; less than 10% were seen once. The sequence was collected from a male donor with ankylosing spondylitis. Sequences were obtained from blood, either unsorted or a sorted T cell fraction (not recorded which). The chain links TRBV5-1 to TRBJ2-7; D not resolved. The chain's CDR3 is CASSTTTGYEQYF. The CDR3, as DNA: TGCGCCAGCAGCACAACTACGGGCTACGAGCAGTACTTC.